Shown below are 6 T cell receptor beta chains from a single sample sequenced in a study of tumor-infiltrating lymphocytes in primary liver carcinoma. Constant-region priming of about 520 ng total RNA yielded TCR beta cDNA. For TCR beta, libraries were produced by three nested multiplex PCR rounds using slightly modified ARM-PCR. It was with TRBV1-TRBV30 forward primers and a C-beta reverse primer that the first two PCR rounds were run, at roughly 11 cycles each. TCRdb reprocessed the multiplex PCR reads via MiXCR and lists one record per CDR3 protein. The profile shows roughly 80,000 distinct CDR3 sequences, roughly 72% of them singletons. Between 20 and 30 mg of unsorted bulk tissue served as the source from which RNA and DNA were co-extracted. Sequences were obtained from tumor-adjacent normal liver tissue. Source of these receptors: a man aged 40-49 years with primary liver carcinoma and hepatitis B virus infection.

For this clonotype: One end of the junction fails to match germline, which may point to a read error. The chain combines TRBV11-2 with TRBJ2-1; 9 bases match TRBD2. CDR3 length equals 16 residues. Germline CDR1 SGHAT, CDR2 FQNNGV. Here the CDR3 DNA reads TGTGCCTGCAGCTTAGAGGTCCTAGCGGGAATGAGTGAGCTGTTCTTC. It translates to CACSLEVLAGMSELFF.

This clonotype was counted between two and nine times. A read error may explain this, as a much larger clone is one base away. The V call is TRBV28, the J call TRBJ2-5; D is possibly TRBD2 (6 bases). Trimming shortened V by 3 bases and J by 0 bases, and 8 bases separated the two germline ends. The germline CDR1 and CDR2 sequences are MDHEN and SYDVKM. The CDR3 loop spans 14 amino acids. CDR3 nucleotides: TGTGCCAGCAGTTTCCGGGACTACCAAGAGACCCAGTACTTC. Translation gives CASSFRDYQETQYF. The full variable domain, rest sourced from reference TRBV28 and TRBJ2-5, is DVKVTQSSRYLVKRTGEKVFLECVQDMDHENMFWYRQDPGLGLRLIYFSYDVKMKEKGDIPEGYSVSREKKERFSLILESASTNQTSMYLCASSFRDYQETQYFGPGTRLLVL.

For this clonotype: A junction boundary mismatches the germline segment, possibly from a read error. The gene calls are TRBV7-9 and TRBJ1-1, with D possibly matching TRBD1 (5 bases). Germline lookup yields CDR1 SEHNR and CDR2 FQNEAQ (reference sequence). There are 12 residues in the CDR3. The DNA for the CDR3 is TGTGCCAGCAGTTTAATGGAGGGGACCGCCTTTTTT. Protein product: CASSLMEGTAFF. Combining the CDR3 with reference TRBV7-9 and TRBJ1-1 gives the whole variable domain DTGVSQNPRHKITKRGQNVTFRCDPISEHNRLYWYRQTLGQGPEFLTYFQNEAQLEKSRLLSDRFSAERPKGSFSTLEIQRTEQGDSAMYLCASSLMEGTAFFGQGTRLTVV.

With respect to this clonotype: This may be a read error: a much more frequent sequence differs by one nucleotide. The chain links TRBV25-1 to TRBJ1-6, with D tentatively TRBD1 (5 bases). Germline V gene data show CDR1 as MGHDK and CDR2 as SYGVNS. The CDR3 totals 14 residues. Trimming took 6 bases from V and 5 from J, leaving 11 bases between them. The CDR3 DNA is TGTGCCAGCAGAAGGGACGGGAATAATTCACCCCTCCACTTT. This codes for CASRRDGNNSPLHF.

This clonotype was recorded a few times. Being one base from a much bigger clone, this may be a read error. This chain uses TRBV6-6 with TRBJ2-1; 7 positions match TRBD2. This CDR3 spans 12 amino acids. Looked up from germline, CDR1 is MNHNY and CDR2 is SVGAGI (reference sequence). CDR3 DNA sequence: TGTGCCAGCTGGACTAGTCCAAATGAGCAGTCCTTC. Its translation is CASWTSPNEQSF.

In regard to this clonotype: The conserved phenylalanine or tryptophan normally closing the CDR3 is absent here, so this likely arose from a read error. The CDR3 DNA reads as TGCAGCGTTGAAGCGGACAGGGGACGAGCAGAGACCCAGTACCTC. It codes for CSVEADRGRAETQYL. The J gene is TRBJ2-5, the V gene TRBV29-1; 9 nucleotides agree with TRBD1. V lost 1 base and J lost 4; bases outside the gene matches: 7. Per germline, CDR1 SQVTM and CDR2 ANQGSEA. CDR3 length: 15 amino acids.